This TCR beta chain was retrieved from a study of T cells expressing NK-cell markers. About the research overall: The TCR beta repertoires were obtained from sorted CD3+CD56+NKG2C+, CD3+CD56+NKG2C- and CD3+CD56-NKG2C+ T cells.

Study-wide results and limits: In a group of several donors, dominant NKG2C+ clonotypes represented about 1.0-8% of CD8+ T cells. The CD3+CD56-NKG2C+ fraction was also led by these clonotypes in several donors.

The CDR3 totals 15 residues. CDR1 is MDHEN, CDR2 SYDVKM, per germline. A note on this clonotype: The target antigen is unknown.

In generating TCR beta cDNA, 5'RACE template switching with UMIs was used. No DNA is given; TCRdb re-called the 5' RACE reads and lists each CDR3 protein once. Reported are a few hundred thousand distinct CDR3 sequences; the ten largest clones contain more than 1.4%. This TCR was sampled from a woman aged 45-60 years in good health. Sequences were obtained from blood T cells: a sorted CD56 or NKG2C T cell subset, CD4+ or CD8+ T cells, or bulk PBMC T cells (not recorded which). The rearrangement uses TRBV28 and TRBJ2-7; without DNA, the TCRdb call of TRBD1 cannot be checked. The CDR3 protein is CASTLGGARPYEQYF.